Reported below is one T cell receptor (beta chain). Its antigen is not identified. The sample belongs to a study of response to subunit inactivated influenza vaccine. General study results and limits: Every seasonal influenza vaccination brings in few new T cells, the authors suggested.

V lost 8 bases and J lost 5, with 15 bases in between. The CDR3 is made up of 13 amino acids. TCRdb redid the calling of the RT-PCR reads with MiXCR, one entry per CDR3 protein. The sample lists fewer than 800,000 distinct CDR3 sequences; 15% to 19% were seen once. This chain connects TRBV12-3 or TRBV12-4 to TRBJ2-5; unclear D gene. The specimen comprised PBMCs from blood, sampled 11 to 12 days after vaccination. The receptor comes from a man in his fifties or sixties who received an inactivated influenza vaccine. The CDR3 DNA reads as TGTGCCAGCGCCCTATACATCGGGGAGACCCAGTACTTC. Its protein product is CASALYIGETQYF.